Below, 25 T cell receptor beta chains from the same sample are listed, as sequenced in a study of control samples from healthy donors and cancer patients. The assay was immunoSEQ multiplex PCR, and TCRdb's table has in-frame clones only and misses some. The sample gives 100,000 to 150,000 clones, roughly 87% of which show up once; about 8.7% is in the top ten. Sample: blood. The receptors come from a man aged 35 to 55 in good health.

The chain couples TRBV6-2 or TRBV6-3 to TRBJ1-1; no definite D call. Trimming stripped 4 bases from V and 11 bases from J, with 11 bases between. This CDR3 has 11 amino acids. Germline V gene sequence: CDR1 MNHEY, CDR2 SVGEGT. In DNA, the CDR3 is TGTGCCAGCAGTTTCGGTCTCGGGGCTTTCTTT. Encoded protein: CASSFGLGAFF.

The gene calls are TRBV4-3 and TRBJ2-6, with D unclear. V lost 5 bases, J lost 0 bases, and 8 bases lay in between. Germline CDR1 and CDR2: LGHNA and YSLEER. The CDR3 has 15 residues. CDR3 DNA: TGCGCCAGCAGCTTTCTACTCTCTGGGGCCAACGTCCTGACTTTC. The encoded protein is CASSFLLSGANVLTF.

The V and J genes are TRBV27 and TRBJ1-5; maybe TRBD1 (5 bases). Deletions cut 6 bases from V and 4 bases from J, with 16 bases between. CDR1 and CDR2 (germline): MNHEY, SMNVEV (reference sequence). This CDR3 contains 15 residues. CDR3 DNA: TGTGCCAGCAGCCCACTAACGAAGGGGAATCAGCCCCAGCATTTT. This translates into CASSPLTKGNQPQHF.

The CDR3: CASSRDRANQPQHF. The CDR3 bases are TGTGCCAGCAGTCGGGACAGGGCGAATCAGCCCCAGCATTTT. V is TRBV2 and J is TRBJ1-5; TRBD1 matches 9 bases. After removal of 5 bases from V and 4 bases from J, the junction contained 3 bases not matched to a gene. The CDR3 extends over 14 amino acids. Germline CDR1 reads SNHLY; CDR2 reads FYNNEI.

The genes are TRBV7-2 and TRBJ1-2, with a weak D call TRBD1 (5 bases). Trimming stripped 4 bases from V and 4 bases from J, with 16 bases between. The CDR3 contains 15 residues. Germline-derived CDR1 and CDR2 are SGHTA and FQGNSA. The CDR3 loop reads CASSSEGRTSYGYTF. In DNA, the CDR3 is TGTGCCAGCAGCTCGGAGGGACGGACGAGCTATGGCTACACCTTC.

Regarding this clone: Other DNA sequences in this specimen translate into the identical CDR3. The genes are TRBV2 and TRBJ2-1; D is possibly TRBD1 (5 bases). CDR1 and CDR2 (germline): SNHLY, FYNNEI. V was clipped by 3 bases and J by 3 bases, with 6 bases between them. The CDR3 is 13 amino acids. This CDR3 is CASSDQGYNEQFF. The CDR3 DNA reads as TGTGCCAGCAGTGATCAGGGCTACAATGAGCAGTTCTTC.

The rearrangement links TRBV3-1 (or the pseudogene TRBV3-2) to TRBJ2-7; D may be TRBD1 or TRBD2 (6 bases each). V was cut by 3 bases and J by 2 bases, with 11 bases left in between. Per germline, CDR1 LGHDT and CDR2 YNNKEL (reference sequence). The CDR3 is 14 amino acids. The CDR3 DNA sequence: TGTGCCAGCAGCCACGGGGGCAGGGCCTACGAGCAGTACTTC. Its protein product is CASSHGGRAYEQYF.

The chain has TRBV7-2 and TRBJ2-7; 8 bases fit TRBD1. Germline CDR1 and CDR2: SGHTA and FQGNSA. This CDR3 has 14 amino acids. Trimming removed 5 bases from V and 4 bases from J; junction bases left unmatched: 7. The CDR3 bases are TGTGCCAGCAGCCTACGACAGGGGAGGTACGAGCAGTACTTC. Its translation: CASSLRQGRYEQYF.

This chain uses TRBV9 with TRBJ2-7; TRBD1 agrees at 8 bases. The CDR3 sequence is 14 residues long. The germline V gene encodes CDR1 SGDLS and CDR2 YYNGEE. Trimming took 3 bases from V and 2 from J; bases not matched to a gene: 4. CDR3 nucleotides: TGTGCCAGCAGCGCGGGCAGGGGGCCCTACGAGCAGTACTTC. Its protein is CASSAGRGPYEQYF. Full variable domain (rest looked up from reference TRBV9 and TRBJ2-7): DSGVTQTPKHLITATGQRVTLRCSPRSGDLSVYWYQQSLDQGLQFLIQYYNGEERAKGNILERFSAQQFPDLHSELNLSSLELGDSALYFCASSAGRGPYEQYFGPGTRLTVT.

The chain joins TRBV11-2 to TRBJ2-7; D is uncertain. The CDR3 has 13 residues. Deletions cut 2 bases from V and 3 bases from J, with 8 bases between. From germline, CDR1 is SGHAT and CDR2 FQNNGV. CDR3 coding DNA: TGTGCCAGCAGCTTAAGTGACCTCTACGAGCAGTACTTC. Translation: CASSLSDLYEQYF. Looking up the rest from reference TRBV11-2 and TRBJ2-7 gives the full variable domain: EAGVAQSPRYKIIEKRQSVAFWCNPISGHATLYWYQQILGQGPKLLIQFQNNGVVDDSQLPKDRFSAERLKGVDSTLKIQPAKLEDSAVYLCASSLSDLYEQYFGPGTRLTVT.

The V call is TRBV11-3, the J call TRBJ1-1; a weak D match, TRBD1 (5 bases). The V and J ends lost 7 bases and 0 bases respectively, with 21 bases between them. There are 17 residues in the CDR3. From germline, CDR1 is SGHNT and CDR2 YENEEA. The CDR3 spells CASTPDGQGRMNTEAFF. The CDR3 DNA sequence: TGTGCCAGCACTCCCGACGGGCAGGGAAGAATGAACACTGAAGCTTTCTTT.

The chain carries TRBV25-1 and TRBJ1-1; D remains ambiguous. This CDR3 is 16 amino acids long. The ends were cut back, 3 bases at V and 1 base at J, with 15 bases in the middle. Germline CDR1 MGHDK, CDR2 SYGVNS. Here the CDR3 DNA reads TGTGCCAGCAGTGATGGGGTAAGGCCGGGGAACACTGAAGCTTTCTTT. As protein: CASSDGVRPGNTEAFF.

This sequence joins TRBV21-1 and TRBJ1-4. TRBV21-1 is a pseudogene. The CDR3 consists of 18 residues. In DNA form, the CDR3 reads TGTGCCAGCAGCATGCACCTGCGGAGGGAAGTAACTAATGAAAAACTGTTTTTT. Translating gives CASSMHLRREVTNEKLFF.

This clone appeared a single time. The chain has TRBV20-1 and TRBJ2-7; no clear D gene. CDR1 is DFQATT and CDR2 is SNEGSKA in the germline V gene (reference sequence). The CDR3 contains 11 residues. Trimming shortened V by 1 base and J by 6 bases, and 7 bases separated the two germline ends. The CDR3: CSARGTSEQYF. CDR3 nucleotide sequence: TGCAGTGCTAGAGGTACCAGCGAGCAGTACTTC.

The CDR3 region has the DNA TGTGCCAGCAGTGAACCGGGGGCGGGTTCCCATGGCTACACCTTC. Translating it yields CASSEPGAGSHGYTF. The genes are TRBV2 and TRBJ1-2; TRBD1 might be the D (6 bases). CDR1 is SNHLY, CDR2 FYNNEI, per germline. CDR3 length equals 15 residues. The V gene lost 2 bases and the J gene lost 6 bases, with 16 bases spanning the gap.

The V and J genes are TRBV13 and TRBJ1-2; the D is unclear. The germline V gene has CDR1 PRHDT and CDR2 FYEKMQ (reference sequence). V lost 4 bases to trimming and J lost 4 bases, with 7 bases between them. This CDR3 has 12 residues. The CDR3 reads CASSSGFYGYTF. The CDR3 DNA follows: TGTGCCAGCAGCTCGGGCTTCTATGGCTACACCTTC.

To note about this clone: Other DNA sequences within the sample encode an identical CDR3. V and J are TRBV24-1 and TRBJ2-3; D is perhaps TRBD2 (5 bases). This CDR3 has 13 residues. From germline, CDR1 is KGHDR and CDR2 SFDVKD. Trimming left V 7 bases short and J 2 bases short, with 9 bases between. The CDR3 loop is CATSEGSTDTQYF. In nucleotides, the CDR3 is TGTGCCACCAGCGAGGGTTCCACAGATACGCAGTATTTT.

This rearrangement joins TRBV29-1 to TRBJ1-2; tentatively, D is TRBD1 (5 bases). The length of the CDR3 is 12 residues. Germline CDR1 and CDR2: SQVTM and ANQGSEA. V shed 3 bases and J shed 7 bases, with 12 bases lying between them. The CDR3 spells CSVDKGMVGYTF. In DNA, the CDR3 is TGCAGCGTTGATAAGGGGATGGTTGGCTACACCTTC.

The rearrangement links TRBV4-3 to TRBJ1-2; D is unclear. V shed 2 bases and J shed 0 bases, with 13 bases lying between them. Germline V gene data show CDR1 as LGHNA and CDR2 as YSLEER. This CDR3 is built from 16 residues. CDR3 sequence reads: CASSQFANNANYGYTF. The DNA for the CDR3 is TGCGCCAGCAGCCAATTCGCGAACAATGCTAACTATGGCTACACCTTC.

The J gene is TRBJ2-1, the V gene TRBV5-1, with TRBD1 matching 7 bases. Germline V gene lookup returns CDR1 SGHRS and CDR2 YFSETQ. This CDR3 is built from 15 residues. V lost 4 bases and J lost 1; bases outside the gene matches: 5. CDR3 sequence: CASSRGQASYNEQFF. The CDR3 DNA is TGCGCCAGCAGCCGAGGACAGGCTTCCTACAATGAGCAGTTCTTC.

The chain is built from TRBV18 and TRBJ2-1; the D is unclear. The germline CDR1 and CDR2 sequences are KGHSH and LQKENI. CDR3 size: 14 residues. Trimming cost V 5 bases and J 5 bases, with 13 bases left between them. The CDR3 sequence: CASSKNPRNNEQFF. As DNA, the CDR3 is TGTGCCAGCTCAAAAAACCCCAGGAACAATGAGCAGTTCTTC.

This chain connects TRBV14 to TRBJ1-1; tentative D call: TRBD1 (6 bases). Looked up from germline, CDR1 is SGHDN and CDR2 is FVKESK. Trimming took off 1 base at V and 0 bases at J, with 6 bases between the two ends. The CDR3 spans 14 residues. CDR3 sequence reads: CASSQAGVNTEAFF. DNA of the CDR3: TGTGCCAGCAGCCAAGCAGGGGTGAACACTGAAGCTTTCTTT.

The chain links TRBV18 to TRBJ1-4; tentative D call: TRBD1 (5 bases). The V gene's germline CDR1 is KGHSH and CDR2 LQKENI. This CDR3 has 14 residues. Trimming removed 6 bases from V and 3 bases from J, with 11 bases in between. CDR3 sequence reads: CASSAGGANEKLFF. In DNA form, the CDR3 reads TGTGCCAGCTCTGCCGGGGGTGCTAATGAAAAACTGTTTTTT. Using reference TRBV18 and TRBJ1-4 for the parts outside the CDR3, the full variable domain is NAGVMQNPRHLVRRRGQEARLRCSPMKGHSHVYWYRQLPEEGLKFMVYLQKENIIDESGMPKERFSAEFPKEGPSILRIQQVVRGDSAAYFCASSAGGANEKLFFGSGTQLSVL.

Here the CDR3 DNA reads TGTGCCAGCAGTTTTGTAGGTTTCAATGGCTACACCTTC. Amino acid sequence: CASSFVGFNGYTF. The V gene is TRBV12-3 or TRBV12-4, the J gene TRBJ1-2; D is uncertain. The germline V and J ends were trimmed by 3 bases and 6 bases, with 11 bases remaining between them. The CDR3 has 13 residues.

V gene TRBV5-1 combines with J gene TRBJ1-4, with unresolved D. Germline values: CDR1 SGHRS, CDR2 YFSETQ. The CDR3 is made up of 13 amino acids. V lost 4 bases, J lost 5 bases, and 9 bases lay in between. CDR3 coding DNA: TGCGCCAGCAGCGTTGGGATAAATGAAAAACTGTTTTTT. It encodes CASSVGINEKLFF. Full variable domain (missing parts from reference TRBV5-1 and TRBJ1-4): KAGVTQTPRYLIKTRGQQVTLSCSPISGHRSVSWYQQTPGQGLQFLFEYFSETQRNKGNFPGRFSGRQFSNSRSEMNVSTLELGDSALYLCASSVGINEKLFFGSGTQLSVL.